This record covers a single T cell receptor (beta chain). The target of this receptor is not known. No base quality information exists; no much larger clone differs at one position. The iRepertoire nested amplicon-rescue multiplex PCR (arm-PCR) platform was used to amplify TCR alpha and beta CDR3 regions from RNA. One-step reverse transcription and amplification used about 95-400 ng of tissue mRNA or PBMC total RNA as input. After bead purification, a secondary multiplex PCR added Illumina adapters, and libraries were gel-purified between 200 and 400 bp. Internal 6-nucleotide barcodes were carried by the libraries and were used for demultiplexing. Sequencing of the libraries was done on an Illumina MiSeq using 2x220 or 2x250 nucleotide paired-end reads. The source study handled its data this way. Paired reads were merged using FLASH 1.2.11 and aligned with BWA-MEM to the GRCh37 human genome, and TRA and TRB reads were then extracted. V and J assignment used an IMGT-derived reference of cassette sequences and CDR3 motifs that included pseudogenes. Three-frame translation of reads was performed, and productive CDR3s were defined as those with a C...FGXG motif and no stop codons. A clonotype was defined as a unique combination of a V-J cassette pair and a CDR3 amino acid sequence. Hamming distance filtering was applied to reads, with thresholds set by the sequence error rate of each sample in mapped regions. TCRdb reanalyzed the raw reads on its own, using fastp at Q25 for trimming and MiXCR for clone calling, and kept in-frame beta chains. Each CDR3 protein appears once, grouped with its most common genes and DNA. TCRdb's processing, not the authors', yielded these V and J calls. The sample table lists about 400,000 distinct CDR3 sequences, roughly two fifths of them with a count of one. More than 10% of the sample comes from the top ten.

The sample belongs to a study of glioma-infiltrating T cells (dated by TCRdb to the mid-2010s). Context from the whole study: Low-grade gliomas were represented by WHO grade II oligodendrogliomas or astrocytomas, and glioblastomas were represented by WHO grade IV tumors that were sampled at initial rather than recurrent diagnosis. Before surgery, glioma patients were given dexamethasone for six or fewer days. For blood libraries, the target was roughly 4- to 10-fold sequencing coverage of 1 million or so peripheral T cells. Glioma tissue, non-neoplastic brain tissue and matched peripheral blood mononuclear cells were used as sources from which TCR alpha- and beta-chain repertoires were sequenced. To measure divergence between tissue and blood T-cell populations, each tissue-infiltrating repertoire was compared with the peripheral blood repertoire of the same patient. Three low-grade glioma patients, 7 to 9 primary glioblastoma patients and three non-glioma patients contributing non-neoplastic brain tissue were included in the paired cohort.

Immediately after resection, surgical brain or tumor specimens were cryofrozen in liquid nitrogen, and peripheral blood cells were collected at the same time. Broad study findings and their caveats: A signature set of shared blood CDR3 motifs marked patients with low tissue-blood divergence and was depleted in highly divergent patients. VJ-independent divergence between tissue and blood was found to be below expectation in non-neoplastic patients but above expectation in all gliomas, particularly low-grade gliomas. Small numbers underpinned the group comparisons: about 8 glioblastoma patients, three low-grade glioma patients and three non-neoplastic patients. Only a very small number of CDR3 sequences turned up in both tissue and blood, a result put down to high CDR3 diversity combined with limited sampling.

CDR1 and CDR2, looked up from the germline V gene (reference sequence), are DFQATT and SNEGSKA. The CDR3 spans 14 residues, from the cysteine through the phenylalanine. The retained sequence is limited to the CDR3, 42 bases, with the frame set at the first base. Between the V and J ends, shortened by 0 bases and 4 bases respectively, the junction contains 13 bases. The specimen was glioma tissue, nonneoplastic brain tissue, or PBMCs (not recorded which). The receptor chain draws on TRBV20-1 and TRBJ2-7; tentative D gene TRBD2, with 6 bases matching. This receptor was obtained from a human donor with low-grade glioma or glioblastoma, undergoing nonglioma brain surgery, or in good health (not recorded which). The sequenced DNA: TGCAGTGCTAGAGAAGGACTATCTGCGTACGAGCAGTACTTC. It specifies CSAREGLSAYEQYF.